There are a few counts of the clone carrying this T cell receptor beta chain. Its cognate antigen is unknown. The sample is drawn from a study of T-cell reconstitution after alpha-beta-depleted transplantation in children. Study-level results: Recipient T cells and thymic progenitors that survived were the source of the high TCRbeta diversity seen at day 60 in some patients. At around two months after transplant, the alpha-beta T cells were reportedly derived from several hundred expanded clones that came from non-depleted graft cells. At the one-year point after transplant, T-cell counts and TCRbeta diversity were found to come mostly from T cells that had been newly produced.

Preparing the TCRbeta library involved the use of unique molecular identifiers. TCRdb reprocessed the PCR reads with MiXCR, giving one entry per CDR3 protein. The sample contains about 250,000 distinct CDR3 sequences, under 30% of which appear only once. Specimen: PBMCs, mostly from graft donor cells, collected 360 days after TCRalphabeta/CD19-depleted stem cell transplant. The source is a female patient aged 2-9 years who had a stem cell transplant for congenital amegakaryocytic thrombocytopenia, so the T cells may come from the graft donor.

CDR3 in amino acids: CAIARDSPGSGNTIYF. For the CDR3, the DNA is TGTGCCATCGCCCGGGACAGTCCTGGCTCCGGAAACACCATATATTTT. The chain carries TRBV10-3 and TRBJ1-3; 7 bases match TRBD1. CDR3 size: 16 residues. Germline-derived CDR1 and CDR2 are ENHRY and SYGVKD. The V gene end was trimmed by 8 bases and the J gene end by 4 bases; junction bases not matched to a gene: 14.